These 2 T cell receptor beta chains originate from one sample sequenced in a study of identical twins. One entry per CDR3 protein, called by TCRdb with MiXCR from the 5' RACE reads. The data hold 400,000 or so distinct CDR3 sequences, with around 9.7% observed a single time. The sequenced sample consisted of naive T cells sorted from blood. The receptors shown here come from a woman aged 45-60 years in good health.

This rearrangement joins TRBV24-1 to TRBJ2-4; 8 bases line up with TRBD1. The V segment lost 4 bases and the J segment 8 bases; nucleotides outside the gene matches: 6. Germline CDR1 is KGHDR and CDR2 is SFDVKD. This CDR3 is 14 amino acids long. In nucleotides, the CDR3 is TGTGCCACCAGTGAGTCAGGGGGCACCGACATTCAGTACTTC. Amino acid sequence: CATSESGGTDIQYF.

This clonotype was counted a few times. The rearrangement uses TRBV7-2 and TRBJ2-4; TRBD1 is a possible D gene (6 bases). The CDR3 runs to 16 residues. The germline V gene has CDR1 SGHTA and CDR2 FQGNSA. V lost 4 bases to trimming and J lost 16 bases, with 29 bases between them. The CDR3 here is CASSYRLGTSDGVRYF. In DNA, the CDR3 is TGTGCCAGCAGCTACCGGCTCGGGACAAGCGATGGGGTCCGCTACTTC.